This T cell receptor (beta chain) was captured by sequencing in a study of blood T cell repertoires in COVID-19. Study-wide background: Researchers got acute and convalescent COVID-19 samples from the United States, Italy and Spain.

The CDR3 contains 12 residues. Germline CDR1 and CDR2: GTSNPN and SVGIG (reference sequence). Trimming cost V 8 bases and J 4 bases, with 12 bases left between them. The authors' processing: By means of reference gene primer amplification, nucleated cell counts were estimated. TCRdb's copy holds only in-frame clones and misses some; the assay was immunoSEQ multiplex PCR. The DNA was the basis for D and trimming; V, J and clone size are from that table. Among nearly 55,000 clones listed, about 91% were seen once. This TCR came from an older woman with active or convalescent COVID-19. Sequencing was carried out using peripheral blood. The chain is built from TRBV30 and TRBJ1-3; D may be TRBD1 (5 bases). In DNA, the CDR3 is TGTGCCGGGGACCGAGGAGGAAACACCATATATTTT. Its translation: CAGDRGGNTIYF.